The present TCR beta chain was sequenced within a study of tumor-infiltrating lymphocytes in primary liver carcinoma. Whole-study context: Regardless of tissue type, samples showed similar yields of roughly 3.5 to 7.13 million productive TCRbeta reads.

Broader study findings: Relative to tumor region pairs, the tumor-adjacent and tumor-blood pairs showed overlap that was lower.

Co-extraction of both nucleic acids (RNA and DNA) used about 19-33 mg of unsorted bulk tissue. The patients lived with chronic HBV infection and had not yet received any treatment. Reverse transcription of approximately 500 ng total RNA with a constant-region primer produced TCR beta cDNA. Construction of TCR beta libraries relied on three successive nested multiplex PCR rounds employing slightly modified ARM-PCR. TRBV1-TRBV30 forward and Cbeta reverse primers drove the first two roughly 10-cycle rounds. TCRdb fed the multiplex PCR reads into MiXCR, producing one record per CDR3 protein. The data show approximately 22,000 distinct CDR3 sequences, roughly 78% seen once. On this clonotype itself: Its antigen is unidentified. The missing conserved phenylalanine or tryptophan at the end of this CDR3 makes a read error likely.

V lost 0 bases to trimming and J lost 8 bases; unmatched junction nucleotides: 6. The germline V gene encodes CDR1 LGHNA and CDR2 YSLEER. This CDR3 contains 17 residues. Sample: liver tumor tissue from sampling region 1. Sample subset: tumor region T1, superior pole. The rearrangement joins TRBV4-3 to TRBJ2-3; 15 positions agree with TRBD2. This sequence was found in a middle-aged man with primary liver carcinoma and hepatitis B virus infection. The CDR3 sequence: CASSQDKGLAGGRTQYL. The CDR3 nucleotides read TGCGCCAGCAGCCAAGATAAGGGACTAGCGGGAGGCCGTACGCAGTATCTT.